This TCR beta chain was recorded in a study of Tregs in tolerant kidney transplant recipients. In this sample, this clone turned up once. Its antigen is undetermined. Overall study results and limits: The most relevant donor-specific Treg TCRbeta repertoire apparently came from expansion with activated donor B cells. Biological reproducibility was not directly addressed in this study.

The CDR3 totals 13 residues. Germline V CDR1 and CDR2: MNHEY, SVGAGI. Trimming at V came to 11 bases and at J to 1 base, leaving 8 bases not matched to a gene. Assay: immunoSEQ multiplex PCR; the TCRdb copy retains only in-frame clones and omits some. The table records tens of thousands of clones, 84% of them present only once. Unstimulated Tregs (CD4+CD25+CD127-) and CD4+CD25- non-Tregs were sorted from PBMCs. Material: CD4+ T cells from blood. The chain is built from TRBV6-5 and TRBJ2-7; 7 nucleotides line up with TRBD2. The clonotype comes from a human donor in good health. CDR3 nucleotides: TGTGCCCTCGAGCGGGACCTATCCTACGAGCAGTACTTC. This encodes CALERDLSYEQYF.